This T cell receptor (beta chain) derives from a study of blood T cell repertoires in COVID-19 (dated by TCRdb to about 2020). Study-wide context: Samples covering the acute and convalescent phases of COVID-19 were provided by collaborators in the United States, Italy and Spain. Deeply sampled blood TCRbeta repertoires from subjects exposed to, actively infected with, or recovered from COVID-19 were included in the dataset. The material from the prospective study consisted of cDNA or gDNA derived from T cells, B-cell-depleted T cells, or PBMCs. The repertoires were released in a freely available public database intended as a resource for research on the immune response to SARS-CoV-2. HLA class I and class II types, where available, came from metadata supplied by the sample provider rather than from assay-based typing. A de-identified subject ID, COVID-19 status, age in years and sex were almost always included in the sample metadata. Samples were obtained from the ongoing ImmuneRACE study (first 160 participants) and from about 1,300 subjects provided by 6 global collaborators.

As for this clone: Its antigen specificity is not known. Per-nucleotide qualities are absent, and no much larger clonotype sits a single base away.

The germline V gene encodes CDR1 MNHNY and CDR2 SVGAGI (reference sequence). Between the V and J ends, shortened by 4 bases and 0 bases respectively, the junction contains 10 bases. The CDR3 contains 15 residues, cysteine and phenylalanine counted. Just the 45-base CDR3 DNA is kept, in frame starting at base 1. The immunoSEQ Assay, a bias-controlled multiplex PCR, was used to amplify TCRbeta CDR3 regions from genomic DNA. Concerning the study's data processing: Nucleated cell counts per sample were estimated from amplification of reference gene primers within the assay. To quantify the absolute abundance of each unique TCRbeta CDR3 rearrangement, sequence reads were collapsed and filtered. For each sample, productive Simpson clonality was calculated as the square root of Simpson's diversity index over productive rearrangements. TCRdb retrieved this table from immuneACCESS and kept in-frame rearrangements only. Not all clones are present; in checked studies, unresolved V genes account for under half, and no reason is known for the remainder. The D gene and trimming were derived from the DNA, and the V and J assignments and clone size from that table. The sample data list about 190,000 clones, and about 90% of these were observed just once. The top ten hold 0.6% to 0.8% of the sample.

Whole blood was collected in K2EDTA tubes by collaborating institutions according to the institutions' own protocols. For TCRbeta analysis, collaborator samples were shipped as frozen whole blood, as isolated PBMCs, or as DNA extracted from either sample type. Paper-wide results and their limitations: How much clinical and demographic metadata was included differed by source and by participant, and the metadata was provided uncurated.

The material sequenced was peripheral blood. The origin of this receptor is a man in his forties or fifties with acute or convalescent COVID-19. This receptor chain uses TRBV6-6 and TRBJ1-3; TRBD1 could be the D gene, as 5 bases match. The sequenced DNA is TGTGCCAGCAGTTTAATGACAGCCTCTGGAAACACCATATATTTT. Translation gives CASSLMTASGNTIYF.